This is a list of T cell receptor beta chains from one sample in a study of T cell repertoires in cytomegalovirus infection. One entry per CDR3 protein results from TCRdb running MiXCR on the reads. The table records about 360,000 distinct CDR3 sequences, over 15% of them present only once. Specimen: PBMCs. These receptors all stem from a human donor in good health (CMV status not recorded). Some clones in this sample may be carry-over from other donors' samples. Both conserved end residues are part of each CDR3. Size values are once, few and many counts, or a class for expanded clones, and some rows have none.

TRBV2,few,CASIRQGAAYGYTF
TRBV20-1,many,CSATGPSYGQYF
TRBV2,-,CASNRRNTGELFF
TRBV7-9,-,CASSSGDRLYRVYNEQFF
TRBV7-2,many,CASSSFSGGALGYTF
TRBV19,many,CASSMPGLKIDFTF
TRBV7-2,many,CASSLDRGIDIQYF
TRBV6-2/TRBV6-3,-,CASSYSTSGANTGELFF
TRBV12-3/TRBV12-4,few,CASSMGASDTEAFF
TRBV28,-,CASSLLQGIYEQFF
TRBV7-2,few,CASSSRSLAGGPKTQYF
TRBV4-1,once,CASSQVLAAPNEQFF
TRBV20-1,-,CSASRPSGAYNEQFF
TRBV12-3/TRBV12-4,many,CASSFGAGDTQYF
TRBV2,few,CASSEGGRTDTQYF
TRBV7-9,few,CASSESTGAIYNEQFF
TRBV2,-,CASTETGTYGYTF
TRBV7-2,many,CATGGAGGANVLTF
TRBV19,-,CATRSGVSYEQYF
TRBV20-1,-,CSALSGRTDTQYF
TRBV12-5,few,CASGFSSGQNSPLHF
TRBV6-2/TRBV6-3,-,CASLPGTSADNEQFF
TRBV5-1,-,CASSLEAGQPYEQYF
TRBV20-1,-,CSAEGPPNSPLHF
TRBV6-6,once,CASSYSGQGSPNQPQHF
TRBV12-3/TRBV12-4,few,CASSYDPVYQPQHF
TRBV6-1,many,CASPVHRTPLFF
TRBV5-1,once,CASSLAPGLETDTQYF
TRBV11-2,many,CASSLDQGGLNTEAFF
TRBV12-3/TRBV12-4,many,CASSLGLAGSRYYNEQFF
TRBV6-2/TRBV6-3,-,CASSSHTSLSSGQYF
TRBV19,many,CASSIVPGDTRDYGYTF
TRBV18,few,CASSTTDGSVQETQYF
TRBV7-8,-,CATRGRDTGELFF
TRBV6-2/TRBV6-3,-,CASYWDWDPPANAQHF
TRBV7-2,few,CASSLDSARYTDTQYF
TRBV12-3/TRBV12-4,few,CASSPGGAGGSEQYF
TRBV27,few,CASSSGGSNTEAFF
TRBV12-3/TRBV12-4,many,CASSPTSSRGVRDTQYF
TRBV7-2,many,CASSLQPGTNSYNEQFF
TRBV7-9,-,CASSLGQYTGNTIYF
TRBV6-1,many,CASNRVLGGYETQYF
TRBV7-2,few,CASSSGLADPGTQYF
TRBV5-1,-,CASSYGTSGITDEQFF
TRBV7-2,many,CASSGFYEQYF
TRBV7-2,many,CASSFGLAGGEEQYF
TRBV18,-,CASSPSEGSAIEQFF
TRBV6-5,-,CASRTYSGGKPAQYF
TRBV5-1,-,CASSLAGQGIDYEQYF
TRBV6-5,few,CASRPYRGASYEQYF
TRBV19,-,CASSILGQGSDEQYF
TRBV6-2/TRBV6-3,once,CASRGSGTRSYNEQFF
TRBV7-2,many,CASSLGSVRETQYF